The entry below gives a single T cell receptor beta chain sequence along with its context. This clonotype was recorded a few times. It has no known antigen specificity. No base qualities exist here, and no much larger clone lies one base off it. The donors were patients who had localized lung adenocarcinoma, which is a subtype of non-small cell lung cancer. These samples came from the margins of localized lung adenocarcinomas. For TCR repertoire analysis, CD8+ T cells taken from tumor tissue were profiled apart from CD4+ T cells. As encoded in the germline V gene, CDR1 is MNHNS while CDR2 is SASEGT. Its CDR3 holds 15 amino acids, cysteine through phenylalanine. This entry keeps only the CDR3 DNA: 45 bases, framed from base 1. V loses 6 bases, J loses 5 bases, and the germline ends lie 17 bases apart. The data derive from a study of CD4 and CD8 cells across lung adenocarcinoma regions (dated by TCRdb to 2017 to 2018). Study-wide context: Intratumor heterogeneity of the T cell receptor repertoire was examined by comparing tumor centers with tumor margins.

The library was built by means of PCR. The listed sequencing device is HiSeq X Ten. The public reads were run again by TCRdb, first through fastp at Q25 and then through MiXCR, and only productive beta chains were kept. Merged by CDR3 protein, the rows form single entries marked with the most common genes and DNA. Counted in this sample were 10,000 to 15,000 distinct CDR3 sequences; 56% of them appeared once. The top ten clonotypes cover roughly 35% of the sample. This sequence originates from a female donor with lung adenocarcinoma. The CD4 and CD8 labels of this study may be unreliable. The sequencing sample was made of CD8+ T cells from the margin of a lung tumor. The label giving this sample's cell subset or site can be read as: tumor margin region. In this chain, TRBV6-1 is recombined with TRBJ2-1; the best D guess is TRBD2, with 6 bases matching. The nucleotides are TGTGCCAGCAGAACCGGAGGGGAAGGGGACAATGAGCAGTTCTTC. It translates to CASRTGGEGDNEQFF.